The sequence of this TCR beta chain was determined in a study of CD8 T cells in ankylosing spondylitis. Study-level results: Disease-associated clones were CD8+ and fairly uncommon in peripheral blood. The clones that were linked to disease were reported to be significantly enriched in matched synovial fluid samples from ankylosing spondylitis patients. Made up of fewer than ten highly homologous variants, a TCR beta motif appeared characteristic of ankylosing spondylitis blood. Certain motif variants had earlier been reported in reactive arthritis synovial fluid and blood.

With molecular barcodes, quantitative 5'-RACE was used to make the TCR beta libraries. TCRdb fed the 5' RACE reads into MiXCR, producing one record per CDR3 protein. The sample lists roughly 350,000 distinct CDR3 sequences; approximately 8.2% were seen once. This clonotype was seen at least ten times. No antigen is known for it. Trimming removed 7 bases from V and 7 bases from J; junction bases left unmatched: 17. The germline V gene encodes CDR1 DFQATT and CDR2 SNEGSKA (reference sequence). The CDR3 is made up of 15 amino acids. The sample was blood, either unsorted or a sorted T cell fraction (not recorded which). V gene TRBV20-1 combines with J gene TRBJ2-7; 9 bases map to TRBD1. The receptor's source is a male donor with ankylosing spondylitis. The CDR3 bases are TGCAGTGTTCACCCCCGGGACAGGGTTTGGAGTGAGCAGTACTTC. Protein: CSVHPRDRVWSEQYF.